This T cell receptor beta chain was sequenced for a study of tumor and adjacent non-tumor tissue in lung cancer. Study as a whole: Patients comprised 12 adenocarcinoma, a couple of squamous cell carcinoma and 1 small cell lung cancer. The patients, around 11 men and 4 or 5 women, were roughly 30 to 76 with stage I to III disease.

With regard to this clonotype: Its antigen is unknown. At one end, the junction sequence differs from germline, possibly due to a read error.

The germline V gene encodes CDR1 SGHNT and CDR2 YENEEA. The length of the CDR3 is 17 residues. Whole-study results and caveats: Tumor repertoires had a smaller top 100 clone share than normal lung. TCR diversity was significantly greater in tumor than normal lung tissue.

TCRbeta libraries were built with three rounds of nested PCR, modified from ARM-PCR. TCRdb re-analysed the multiplex PCR reads in MiXCR, keeping a single row per CDR3 protein. The sample records approximately 150,000 distinct CDR3 sequences, approximately 66% being singletons. No cell sorting was done before RNA was extracted from the tissue. This TCR was recovered from a man aged 55 to 70 with small cell lung cancer. The gene calls are TRBV11-3 and TRBJ2-2; D possibly corresponds to TRBD2 (6 bases). The specimen sequenced was lung tumor tissue. CDR3 sequence (DNA): TGTGCCGGCAGCTTAGCTAGCGTGAGGGCCCGGACCGGGGAGCTGTTTTTT. It yields the protein CAGSLASVRARTGELFF.